This T cell receptor beta chain comes out of a study of blood T cell repertoires in COVID-19. Study at large: Samples of COVID-19 (acute and convalescent) were obtained from the United States, Italy and Spain.

Germline V gene sequence: CDR1 MGHDK, CDR2 SYGVNS. The CDR3 covers 14 residues. V gave up 4 bases and J gave up 5 bases, with 14 bases separating them. Clones were sequenced by immunoSEQ multiplex PCR, and TCRdb holds only the in-frame ones, with some missing. The sample records roughly 70,000 clones, 85% to 90% being singletons. Sequences were obtained from peripheral blood. This receptor was obtained from a human donor in a cohort sampled during active COVID-19. This chain uses TRBV25-1 with TRBJ1-1; unclear D gene. DNA of the CDR3: TGTGCCAGCAGTGCGGGCGGGCTATTAACTGAAGCTTTCTTT. Its translation is CASSAGGLLTEAFF.